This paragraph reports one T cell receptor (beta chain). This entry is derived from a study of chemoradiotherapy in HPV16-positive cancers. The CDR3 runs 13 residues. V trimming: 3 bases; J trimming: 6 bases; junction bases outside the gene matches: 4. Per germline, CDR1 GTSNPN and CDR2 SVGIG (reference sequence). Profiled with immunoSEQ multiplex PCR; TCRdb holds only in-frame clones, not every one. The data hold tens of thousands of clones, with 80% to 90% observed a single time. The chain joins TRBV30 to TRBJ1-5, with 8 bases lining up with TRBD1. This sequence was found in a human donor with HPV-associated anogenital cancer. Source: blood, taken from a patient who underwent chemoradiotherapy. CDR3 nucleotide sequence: TGTGCCTGGAGACAGGGGGAGGGTCAGCCCCAGCATTTT. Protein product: CAWRQGEGQPQHF.